This TCR beta chain was recorded in a study of cytomegalovirus exposure and HLA in healthy donors. Study details: Genotyping showed about 80% of roughly 400 donors falling in the Caucasian-associated ancestry cluster.

General study findings and limits: Later analysis showed most CMV-associated TCR beta chains appearing HLA-restricted.

Turning to this clone: Its target is unknown.

PCR employed 60 Vbeta and 13 Jbeta primers. Sequencing used immunoSEQ multiplex PCR; TCRdb keeps in-frame clones, though not all of them. The sample has about 160,000 clones; roughly four fifths are singletons. This CDR3 is 15 amino acids long. From germline, CDR1 is SNHLY and CDR2 FYNNEI. Germline trimming cut 5 bases from V and 9 bases from J; bases unmatched to any gene: 10. The clonotype originates from a man aged 45 to 65 in good health and CMV-seropositive. The V and J genes are TRBV2 and TRBJ2-1; 10 nucleotides align to TRBD1. Input material: PBMCs. As DNA, the CDR3 is TGTGCCAGCAGTCCCCAGGGACAGGGGCTTGGTGAGCAGTTCTTC. It yields the protein CASSPQGQGLGEQFF.